A selection of T cell receptor beta chains follows, all from one sample in a study of T cell repertoires in cytomegalovirus infection. These receptors' antigens are unknown. Via MiXCR, TCRdb re-called the reads, giving one row per CDR3 protein. Of roughly 700,000 distinct CDR3 sequences in the sample, around 31% were seen once. Sample: cultured PBMCs, taken from culture after CMV antigen stimulation. Every receptor here comes from a human donor in good health (CMV status not recorded). Some clones in this sample may be carry-over from other donors' samples. Each CDR3 is given with its conserved first and last residue. D genes are given only for firm matches. Not all rows give a size; the values are once, few, many and, for expanded clones, a class.

>TRBV20-1|TRBD2|TRBJ2-1|-
CSTPASGAAASPYNEQFF
TGCAGTACCCCAGCTAGCGGGGCAGCTGCCTCTCCGTACAATGAGCAGTTCTTC
>TRBV23-1|-|TRBJ1-5|-
CASSQSQIRGPQHF
TGCGCCAGCAGTCAATCACAGATCCGGGGGCCCCAGCATTTT
>TRBV7-6|TRBD1|TRBJ2-5|-
CASSQSRTGGETQYF
TGTGCCAGCAGTCAAAGCAGGACAGGGGGGGAGACCCAGTACTTC
>TRBV7-9|TRBD2|TRBJ2-7|few
CASTGTSDDTYEQYF
TGTGCCAGCACCGGAACTAGCGACGACACCTACGAGCAGTACTTC
>TRBV7-2|TRBD1|TRBJ2-7|-
CASSRGQGSFDEQYF
TGTGCCAGCAGCCGAGGACAGGGTTCGTTTGACGAGCAGTACTTC
>TRBV19|-|TRBJ2-2|-
CASSTTLTGELFF
TGTGCCAGTAGTACGACCCTCACCGGGGAGCTGTTTTTT
>TRBV28|-|TRBJ1-1|few
CASSGQIEAFF
TGTGCCAGCAGTGGACAGATTGAAGCTTTCTTT
>TRBV7-2|TRBD2|TRBJ2-7|-
CASSPKRTSGPEQYF
TGTGCCAGCAGCCCAAAACGGACTAGCGGACCCGAGCAGTACTTC
>TRBV12-3/TRBV12-4|TRBD2|TRBJ2-3|-
CASSLGGSTLQYF
TGTGCCAGCAGTTTGGGGGGGTCAACCCTGCAGTATTTT
>TRBV20-1|-|TRBJ2-1|few
CSALTAYNEQFF
TGCAGTGCTCTGACAGCGTACAATGAGCAGTTCTTC
>TRBV7-2|TRBD1|TRBJ2-7|-
CASSLAPGTGSEQYF
TGTGCCAGCAGCTTAGCCCCCGGGACAGGGAGTGAGCAGTACTTC
>TRBV6-5|-|TRBJ2-3|-
CASSRGTLLRHTDTQYF
TGTGCCAGCAGTCGCGGGACCCTGTTGCGTCACACAGATACGCAGTATTTT
>TRBV18|-|TRBJ2-7|few
CASSPNEGGYEQYF
TGTGCCAGCTCACCAAACGAGGGAGGCTACGAGCAGTACTTC
>TRBV7-9|TRBD2|TRBJ2-1|few
CASRGGSSLYNEQFF
TGTGCCAGCCGGGGGGGGAGTAGTCTCTACAATGAGCAGTTCTTC
>TRBV29-1|-|TRBJ2-1|-
CSAPKLASSYNEQFF
TGCAGCGCTCCGAAACTGGCGAGCTCCTACAATGAGCAGTTCTTC